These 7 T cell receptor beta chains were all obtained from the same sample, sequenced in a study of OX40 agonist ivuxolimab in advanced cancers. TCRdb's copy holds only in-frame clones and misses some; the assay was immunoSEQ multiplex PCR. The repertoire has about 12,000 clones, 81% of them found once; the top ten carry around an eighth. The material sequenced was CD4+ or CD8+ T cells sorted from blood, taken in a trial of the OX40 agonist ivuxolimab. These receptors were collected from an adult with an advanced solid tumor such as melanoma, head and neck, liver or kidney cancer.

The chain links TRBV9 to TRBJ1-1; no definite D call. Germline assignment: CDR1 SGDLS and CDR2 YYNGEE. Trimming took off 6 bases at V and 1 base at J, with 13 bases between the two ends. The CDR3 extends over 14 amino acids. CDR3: CASTKGVTNTEAFF. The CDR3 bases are TGTGCCAGCACAAAAGGAGTGACGAACACTGAAGCTTTCTTT. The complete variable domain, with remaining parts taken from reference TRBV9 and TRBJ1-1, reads DSGVTQTPKHLITATGQRVTLRCSPRSGDLSVYWYQQSLDQGLQFLIQYYNGEERAKGNILERFSAQQFPDLHSELNLSSLELGDSALYFCASTKGVTNTEAFFGQGTRLTVV.

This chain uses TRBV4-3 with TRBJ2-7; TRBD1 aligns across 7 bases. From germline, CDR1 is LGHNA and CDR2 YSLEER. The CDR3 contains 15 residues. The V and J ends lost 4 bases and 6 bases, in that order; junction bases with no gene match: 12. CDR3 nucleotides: TGCGCCAGCAGCCCTAGTCGGGAACAGGGGCCCGAGCAGTACTTC. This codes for CASSPSREQGPEQYF.

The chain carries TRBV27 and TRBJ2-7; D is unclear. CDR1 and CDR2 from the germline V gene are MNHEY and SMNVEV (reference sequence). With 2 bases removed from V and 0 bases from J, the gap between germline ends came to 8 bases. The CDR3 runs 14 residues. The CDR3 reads CASSLTPSSYEQYF. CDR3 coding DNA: TGTGCCAGCAGTTTAACCCCTAGCTCCTACGAGCAGTACTTC.

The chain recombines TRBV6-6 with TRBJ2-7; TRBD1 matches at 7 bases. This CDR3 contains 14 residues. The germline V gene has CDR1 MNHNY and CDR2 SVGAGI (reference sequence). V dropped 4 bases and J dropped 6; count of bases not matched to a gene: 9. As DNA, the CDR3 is TGTGCCAGCAGTTTTCGACAGGGAACCGGCGAGCAGTACTTC. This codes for CASSFRQGTGEQYF.

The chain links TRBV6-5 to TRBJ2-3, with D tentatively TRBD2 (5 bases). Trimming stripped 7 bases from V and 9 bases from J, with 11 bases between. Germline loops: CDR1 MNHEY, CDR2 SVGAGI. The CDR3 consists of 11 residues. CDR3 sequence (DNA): TGTGCCAGCATGGCCTCGGGAACGCAGTATTTT. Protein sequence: CASMASGTQYF.

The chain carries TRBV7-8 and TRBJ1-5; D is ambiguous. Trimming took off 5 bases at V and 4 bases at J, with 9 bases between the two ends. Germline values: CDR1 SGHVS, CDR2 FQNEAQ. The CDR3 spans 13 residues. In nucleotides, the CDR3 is TGTGCCAGCAGCCAGGCGCCGAATCAGCCCCAGCATTTT. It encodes CASSQAPNQPQHF.

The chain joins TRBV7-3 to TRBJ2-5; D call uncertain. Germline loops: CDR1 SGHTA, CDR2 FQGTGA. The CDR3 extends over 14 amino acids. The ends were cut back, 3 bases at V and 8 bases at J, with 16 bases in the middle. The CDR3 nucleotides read TGTGCCAGCAGCTTTGGCCCGGGTGCGGACACCCAGTACTTC. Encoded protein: CASSFGPGADTQYF.